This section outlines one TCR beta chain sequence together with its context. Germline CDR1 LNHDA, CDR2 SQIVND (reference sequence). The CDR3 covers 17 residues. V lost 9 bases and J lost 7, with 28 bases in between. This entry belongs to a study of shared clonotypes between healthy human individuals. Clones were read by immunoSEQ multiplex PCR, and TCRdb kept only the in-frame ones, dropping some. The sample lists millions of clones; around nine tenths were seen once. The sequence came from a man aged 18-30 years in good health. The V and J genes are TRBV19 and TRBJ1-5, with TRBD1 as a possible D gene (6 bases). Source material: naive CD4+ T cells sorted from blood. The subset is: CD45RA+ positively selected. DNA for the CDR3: TGTGCCAGCAACTGGGGAAAGGGGGAAGGGTTGGAACAGCCCCAGCATTTT. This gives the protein CASNWGKGEGLEQPQHF.